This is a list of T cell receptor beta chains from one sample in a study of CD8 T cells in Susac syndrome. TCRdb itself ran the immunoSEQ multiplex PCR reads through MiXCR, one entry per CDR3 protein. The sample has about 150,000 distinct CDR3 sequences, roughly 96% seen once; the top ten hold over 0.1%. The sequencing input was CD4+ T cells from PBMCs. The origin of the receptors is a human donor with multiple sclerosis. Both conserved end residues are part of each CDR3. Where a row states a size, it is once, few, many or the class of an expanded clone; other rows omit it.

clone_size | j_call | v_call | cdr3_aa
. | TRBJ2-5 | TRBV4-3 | CASSQGTDRKGTQYF
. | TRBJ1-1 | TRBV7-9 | CASSSSGQNTEAFF
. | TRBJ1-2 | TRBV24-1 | CATSDPGQYYGYTF
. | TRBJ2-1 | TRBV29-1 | CSVGNSYNEQFF
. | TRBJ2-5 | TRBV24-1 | CATSDYQRLAGKQETQYF
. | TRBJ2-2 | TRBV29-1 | CSVAGTGDTNTGELFF
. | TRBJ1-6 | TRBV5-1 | CASSLIQGADSPLHF
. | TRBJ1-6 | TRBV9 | CASSARSSYNSPLHF
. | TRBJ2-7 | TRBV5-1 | CASSKGQGGYEQYF
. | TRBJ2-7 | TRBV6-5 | CASSYTQQGAGEQYF
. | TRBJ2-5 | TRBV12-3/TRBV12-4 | CASRPSSSLETQYF
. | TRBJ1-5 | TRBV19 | CASSIKTGNQPQHF
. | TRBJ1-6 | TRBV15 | CATSGRFDSPLHF
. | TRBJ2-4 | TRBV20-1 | CSATGLAGVGLAKNIQYF
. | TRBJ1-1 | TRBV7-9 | CASSPLQGPEAFF
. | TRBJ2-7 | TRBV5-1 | CASSLVTSYEQYF
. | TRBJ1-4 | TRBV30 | CAWSVPLDMTNEKLFF
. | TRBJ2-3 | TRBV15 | CATSSHMTTGTDTQYF
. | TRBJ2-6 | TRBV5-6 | CASSSRISGANVLTF
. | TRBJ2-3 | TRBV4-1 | CASSQERGYTQYF
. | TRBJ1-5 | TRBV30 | CAWSEQLLQPQHF
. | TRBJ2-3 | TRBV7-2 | CASSRGGGSNTDTQYF
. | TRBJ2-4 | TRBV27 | CASRGGKDGRNIQYF
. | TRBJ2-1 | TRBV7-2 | CASSPPRFNEQFF
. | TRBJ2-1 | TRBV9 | CASSTGLIVDEQFF
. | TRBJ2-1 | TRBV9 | CASSVTSGSSNEQFF
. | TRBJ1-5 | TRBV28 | CASSLVQGDSQPQHF
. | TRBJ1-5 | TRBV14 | CASSSQLGQPQHF
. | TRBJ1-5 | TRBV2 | CASSYDTLNQPQHF
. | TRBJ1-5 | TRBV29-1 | CSVLLGGSNQPQHF
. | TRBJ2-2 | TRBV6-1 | CASTSSGGAPGELFF
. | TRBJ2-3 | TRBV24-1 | CATSVPEGSTDTQYF
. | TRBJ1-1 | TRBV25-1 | CASSEYGTGGTEAFF
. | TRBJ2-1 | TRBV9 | CASSVVGGSYNEQFF
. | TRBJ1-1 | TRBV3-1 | CASSQDRVGRGMNTEAFF
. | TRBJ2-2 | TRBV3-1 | CASSQDSGLANTGELFF
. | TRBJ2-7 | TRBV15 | CATSPSGRAEQYF
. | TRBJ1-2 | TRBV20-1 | CSARIGYQKGYTF
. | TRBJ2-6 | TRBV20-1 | CSARGRDRGHGANVLTF
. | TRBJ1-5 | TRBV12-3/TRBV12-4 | CASVGTGNQPQHF
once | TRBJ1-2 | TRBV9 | CASSIRASSRDGYTF